This TCR beta chain was identified during a study of blood T cell repertoires in COVID-19. The germline V gene has CDR1 SGDLS and CDR2 YYNGEE. The CDR3 has 16 amino acids. Trimming removed 0 bases at V and 1 base at J, with 13 bases between. This table comes from immunoSEQ multiplex PCR, and its TCRdb copy is limited to in-frame clones, with some not included. This table holds 150,000 to 200,000 clones, 82% found once. Sequencing input: peripheral blood. J is TRBJ2-5 and V is TRBV9, with TRBD1 as a possible D gene (6 bases). The origin of this receptor is a woman in her sixties or seventies with acute or convalescent COVID-19. CDR3 region: CASSVAGGGSQETQYF. For the CDR3, the DNA is TGTGCCAGCAGCGTAGCTGGGGGCGGTTCCCAAGAGACCCAGTACTTC.